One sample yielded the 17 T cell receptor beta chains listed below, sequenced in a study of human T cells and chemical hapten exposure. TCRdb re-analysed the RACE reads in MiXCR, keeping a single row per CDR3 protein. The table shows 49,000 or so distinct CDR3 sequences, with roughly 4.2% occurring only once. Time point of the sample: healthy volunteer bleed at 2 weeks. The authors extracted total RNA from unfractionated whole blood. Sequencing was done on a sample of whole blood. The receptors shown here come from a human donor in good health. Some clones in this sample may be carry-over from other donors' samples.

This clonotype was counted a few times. CDR3 residues: CASSGDSSEAFF. CDR3 coding DNA: TGTGCCAGCAGTGGGGACAGCTCTGAAGCTTTCTTT. The chain is built from TRBV2 and TRBJ1-1, with 7 positions matching TRBD1. The CDR3 contains 12 residues. V lost 4 bases and J lost 6; bases outside the gene matches: 2. The germline V gene encodes CDR1 SNHLY and CDR2 FYNNEI. Full variable domain (outside the CDR3, taken from reference TRBV2 and TRBJ1-1): EPEVTQTPSHQVTQMGQEVILRCVPISNHLYFYWYRQILGQKVEFLVSFYNNEISEKSEIFDDQFSVERPDGSNFTLKIRSTKLEDSAMYFCASSGDSSEAFFGQGTRLTVV.

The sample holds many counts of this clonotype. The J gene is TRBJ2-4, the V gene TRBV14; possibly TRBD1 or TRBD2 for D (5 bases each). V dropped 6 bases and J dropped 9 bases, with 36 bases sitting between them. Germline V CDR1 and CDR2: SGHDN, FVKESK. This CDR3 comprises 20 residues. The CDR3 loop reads CASSRPGPKIQPPRKRIQYF. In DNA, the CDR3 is TGTGCCAGCAGTAGGCCGGGGCCTAAAATTCAACCCCCGCGGAAACGCATTCAGTACTTC.

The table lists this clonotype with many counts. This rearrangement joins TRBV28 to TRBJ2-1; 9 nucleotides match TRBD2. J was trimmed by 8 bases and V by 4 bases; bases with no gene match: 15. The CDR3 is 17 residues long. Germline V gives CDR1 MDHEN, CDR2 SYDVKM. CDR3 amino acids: CASSSVGLAILFDEQFF. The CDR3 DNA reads TGTGCCAGCAGTTCCGTAGGACTAGCGATCCTATTCGATGAGCAGTTCTTC.

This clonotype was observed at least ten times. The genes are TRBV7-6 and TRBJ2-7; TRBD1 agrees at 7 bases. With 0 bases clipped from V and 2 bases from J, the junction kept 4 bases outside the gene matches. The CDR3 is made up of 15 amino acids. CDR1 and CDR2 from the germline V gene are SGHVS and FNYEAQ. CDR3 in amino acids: CASSLAGTETYEQYF. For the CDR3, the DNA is TGTGCCAGCAGCTTAGCAGGGACAGAAACCTACGAGCAGTACTTC.

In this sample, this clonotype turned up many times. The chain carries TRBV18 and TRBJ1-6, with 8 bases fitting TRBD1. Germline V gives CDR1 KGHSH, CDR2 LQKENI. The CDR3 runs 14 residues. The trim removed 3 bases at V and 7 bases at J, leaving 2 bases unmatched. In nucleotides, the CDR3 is TGTGCCAGCTCACCGGACAGGGCGAATTCACCCCTCCACTTT. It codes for CASSPDRANSPLHF.

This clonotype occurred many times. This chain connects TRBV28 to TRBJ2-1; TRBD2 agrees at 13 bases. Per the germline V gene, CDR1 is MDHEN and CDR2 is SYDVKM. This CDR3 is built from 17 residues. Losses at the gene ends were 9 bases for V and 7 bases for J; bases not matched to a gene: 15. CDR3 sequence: CASPPGLAGRGLNEQFF. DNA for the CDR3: TGTGCCAGTCCTCCGGGACTAGCGGGAAGAGGATTGAATGAGCAGTTCTTC.

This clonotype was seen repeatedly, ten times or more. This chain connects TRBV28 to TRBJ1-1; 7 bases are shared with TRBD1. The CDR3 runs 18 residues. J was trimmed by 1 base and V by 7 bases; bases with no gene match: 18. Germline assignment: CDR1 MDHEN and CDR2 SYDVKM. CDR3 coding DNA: TGTGCCAGCATTCTACCTCTCCCCCGACAGGGCAAGAACACTGAAGCTTTCTTT. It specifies CASILPLPRQGKNTEAFF.

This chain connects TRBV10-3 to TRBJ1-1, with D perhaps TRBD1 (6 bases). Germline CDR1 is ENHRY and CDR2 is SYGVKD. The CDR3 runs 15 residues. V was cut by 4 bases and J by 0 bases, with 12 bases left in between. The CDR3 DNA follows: TGTGCCATCAGTGGAGGGGACACGTTGAACACTGAAGCTTTCTTT. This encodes CAISGGDTLNTEAFF.

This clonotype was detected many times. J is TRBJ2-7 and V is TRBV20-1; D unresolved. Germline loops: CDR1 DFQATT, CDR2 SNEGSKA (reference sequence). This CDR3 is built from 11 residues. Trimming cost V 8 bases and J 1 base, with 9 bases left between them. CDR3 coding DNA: TGCAGTACCCAAAAGTCCTACGAGCAGTACTTC. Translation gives CSTQKSYEQYF.

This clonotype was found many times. As DNA, the CDR3 is TGTGCCAGCAGAGGGACGGCAGCCACAGATACGCAGTATTTT. It codes for CASRGTAATDTQYF. The chain links TRBV27 to TRBJ2-3; possibly TRBD1 or TRBD2 for D (5 bases each). The V and J ends lost 6 bases and 2 bases respectively, with 12 bases between them. CDR1 and CDR2 (germline): MNHEY, SMNVEV (reference sequence). The CDR3 totals 14 residues.

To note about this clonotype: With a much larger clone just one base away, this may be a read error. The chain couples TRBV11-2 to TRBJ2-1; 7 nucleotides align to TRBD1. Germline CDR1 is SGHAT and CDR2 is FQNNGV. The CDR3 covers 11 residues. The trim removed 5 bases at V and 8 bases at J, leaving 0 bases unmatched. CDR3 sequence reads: CASSQGDEQFF. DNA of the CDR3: TGTGCCAGCAGCCAGGGGGATGAGCAGTTCTTC. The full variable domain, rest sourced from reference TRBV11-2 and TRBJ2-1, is EAGVAQSPRYKIIEKRQSVAFWCNPISGHATLYWYQQILGQGPKLLIQFQNNGVVDDSQLPKDRFSAERLKGVDSTLKIQPAKLEDSAVYLCASSQGDEQFFGPGTRLTVL.

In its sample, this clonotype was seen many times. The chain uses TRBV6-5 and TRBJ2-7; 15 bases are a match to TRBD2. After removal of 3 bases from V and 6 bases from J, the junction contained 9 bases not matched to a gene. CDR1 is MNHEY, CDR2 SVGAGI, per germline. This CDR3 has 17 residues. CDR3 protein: CASSYLPGLAGGSEQYF. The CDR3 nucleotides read TGTGCCAGCAGTTATTTACCGGGACTAGCGGGAGGTAGCGAGCAGTACTTC.

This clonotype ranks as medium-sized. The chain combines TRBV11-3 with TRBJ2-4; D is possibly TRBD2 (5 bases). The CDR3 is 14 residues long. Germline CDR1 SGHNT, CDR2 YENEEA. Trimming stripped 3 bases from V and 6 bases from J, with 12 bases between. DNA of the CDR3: TGTGCCAGCAGCTTGAGGGCTCCCGGAAACATTCAGTACTTC. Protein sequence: CASSLRAPGNIQYF.

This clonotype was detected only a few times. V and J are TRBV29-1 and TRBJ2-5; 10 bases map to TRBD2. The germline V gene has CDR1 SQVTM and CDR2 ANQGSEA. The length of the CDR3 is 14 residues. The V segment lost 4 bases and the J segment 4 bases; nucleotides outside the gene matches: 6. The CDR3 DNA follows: TGCAGCGTTGGGATAGCGGGAGGTGCAGAGACCCAGTACTTC. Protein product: CSVGIAGGAETQYF.

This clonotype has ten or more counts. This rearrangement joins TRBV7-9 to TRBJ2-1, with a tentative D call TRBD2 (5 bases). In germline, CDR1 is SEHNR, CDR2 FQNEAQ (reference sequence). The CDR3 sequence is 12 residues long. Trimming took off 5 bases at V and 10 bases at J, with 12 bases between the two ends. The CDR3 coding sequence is TGTGCCAGCAGCATCGGACTGGGAGAGCAGTTCTTC. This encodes CASSIGLGEQFF.

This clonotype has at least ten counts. CDR3 amino acids: CASSLVSTPGNNEQFF. In nucleotides, the CDR3 is TGTGCCAGCAGCTTAGTAAGTACGCCCGGAAACAATGAGCAGTTCTTC. The rearrangement joins TRBV7-3 to TRBJ2-1; D is undetermined. From germline, CDR1 is SGHTA and CDR2 FQGTGA. This CDR3 comprises 16 residues. Trimming cost V 2 bases and J 5 bases, with 16 bases left between them.

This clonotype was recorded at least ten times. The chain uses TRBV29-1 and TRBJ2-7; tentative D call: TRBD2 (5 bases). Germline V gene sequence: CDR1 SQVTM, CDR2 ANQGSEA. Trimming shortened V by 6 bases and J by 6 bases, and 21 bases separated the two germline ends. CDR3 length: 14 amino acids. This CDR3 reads CSVAPLGARGEQYF. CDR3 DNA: TGCAGCGTAGCCCCTCTTGGAGCCCGGGGCGAGCAGTACTTC.